This T cell receptor (beta chain) was recovered during a study of CD8 T cell repertoires and HIV-1 epitope variants (dated by TCRdb to the early 2020s). A note on the overall study: Twenty-five peptides representing autologous and known Gag and Nef epitope variants were each used to stimulate T cells in separate culture wells. Among the control conditions were a peptide pool of CMV, EBV and flu, the Ebola AY9 epitope serving as a negative control, and a well with no peptide. The epitopes tested were three Gag epitope families plus Nef HW9 and YT9. T cells were enriched using the EasySep Human T Cell Enrichment Kit and were co-cultured with equal numbers of autologous T cell-negative cells serving as antigen-presenting cells. Cultures ran for about 9 days in IMDM with gentamicin, with half-media changes on days 3 and 7 adding IL-2, IL-7 and IL-15. An aliquot of 1M T cells was set aside as an uncultured baseline condition, separate from the approximately 85 T cell cultures. A total of 83 T cell cultures were run, with each culture condition done in triplicate except for one peptide, which was done in duplicate.

The germline V gene specifies MDHEN as CDR1 and SYDVKM as CDR2. V is reduced by 5 bases and J by 8 bases, leaving a spacing of 12 bases between them. The CDR3 holds 12 amino acids from the cysteine to the phenylalanine. Of all the DNA, just the CDR3 is kept, 36 bases in frame from base 1. This clone is medium-sized (0.01 to 0.1%) in terms of sample share. This clone's antigen is unknown. No per-base quality is available; no much larger clone lies one base away. This CDR3 is also generated by other DNA sequences in the sample. Findings and caveats that apply to the study as a whole: Only TCR beta chains were identified by the assay, and proliferation to antigen, not T cell function or cytokine profile, was indicated. The Nef KF9 family was recognized by five clonotypes and the HW9 family by one, and no responses to the TAALDMSHF plasma variant were observed. Under ten antigen-specific TCR beta clonotypes were identified, and roughly six of them appeared cross-reactive for autologous or known escape epitope variants.

The EasySep Human CD8+ T Cell Enrichment Kit was used on day 10 to isolate CD8+ T cells from every culture. Sequencing of TCR beta CDR3 regions was done on the immunoSEQ platform at survey depth. The QIAamp DNA micro kit was used to extract genomic DNA from every cultured and uncultured CD8+ T cell population. For the original study's pipeline: Samples with under 5,000 productive reads were excluded, and this exclusion removed about 6% of the roughly 75 HIV peptide-stimulated cultures. A MANAFEST web app trimmed sequences to CDR3 and removed nonproductive sequences, CDR3s under 5 amino acids, and those not starting C or ending F/W. To count as antigen-specific, a clonotype had to be expanded in at least 2 of 3 replicates compared with the no-peptide control at FDR 0.01, and only within one epitope family. A frequency at least fivefold higher than in wells stimulated with peptides from other epitope families was additionally required for specific clonotypes. TCRdb stores this immuneACCESS table with in-frame sequences only. Part of the clones is absent; in the studies checked, under half of the shortfall reflects unresolved V genes, and no reason is known for the rest. For V, J and clone size, that table is used; D and trimming come from the DNA. The sample table records some 5,900 clones; less than 70% of these occur just once. The ten largest clonotypes hold roughly 43% of the sample.

In this chain, TRBV28 is recombined with TRBJ1-2, with the identity of the D gene unclear. Sequencing was performed on cultured CD8+ T cells derived from PBMCs. The sequence came from a male donor with HIV. The CDR3 loop reads CASSLDRWGYTF. The sequenced DNA: TGTGCCAGCAGTCTGGATCGCTGGGGCTACACCTTC.